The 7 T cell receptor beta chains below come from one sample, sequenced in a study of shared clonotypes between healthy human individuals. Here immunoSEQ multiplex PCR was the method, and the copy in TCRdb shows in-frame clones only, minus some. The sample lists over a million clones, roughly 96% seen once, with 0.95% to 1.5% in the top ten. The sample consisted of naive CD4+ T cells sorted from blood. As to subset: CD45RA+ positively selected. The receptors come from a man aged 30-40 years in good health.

The CDR3 loop reads CASSVLPELAGNTGELFF. The DNA of the CDR3 is TGTGCCAGCAGCGTCCTACCCGAACTAGCGGGAAACACCGGGGAGCTGTTTTTT. This chain joins TRBV9 and TRBJ2-2, with TRBD2 matching over 10 bases. Germline trimming cut 2 bases from V and 2 bases from J; bases unmatched to any gene: 9. The CDR3 is 18 amino acids. Germline CDR1 SGDLS, CDR2 YYNGEE.

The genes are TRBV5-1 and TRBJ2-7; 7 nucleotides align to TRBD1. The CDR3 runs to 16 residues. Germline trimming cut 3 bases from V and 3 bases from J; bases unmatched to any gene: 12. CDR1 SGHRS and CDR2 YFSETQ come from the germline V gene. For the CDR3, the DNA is TGCGCCAGCAGCTCCTTGGGCCAGGGGGTGAACTACGAGCAGTACTTC. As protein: CASSSLGQGVNYEQYF.

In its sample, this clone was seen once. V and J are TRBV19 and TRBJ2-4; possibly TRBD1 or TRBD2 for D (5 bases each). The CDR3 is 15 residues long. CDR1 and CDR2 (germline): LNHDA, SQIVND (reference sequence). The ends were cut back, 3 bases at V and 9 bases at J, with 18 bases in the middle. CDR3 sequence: CASSIVGTRAGIQYF. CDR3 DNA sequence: TGTGCCAGTAGTATTGTCGGGACCAGGGCGGGCATTCAGTACTTC.

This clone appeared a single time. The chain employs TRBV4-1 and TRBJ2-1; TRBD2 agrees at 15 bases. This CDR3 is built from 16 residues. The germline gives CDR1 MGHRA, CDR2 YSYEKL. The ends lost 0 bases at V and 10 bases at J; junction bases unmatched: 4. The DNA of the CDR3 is TGCGCCAGCAGCCAAGAGGGACTAGCGGGAGGAACAGAGCAGTTCTTC. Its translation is CASSQEGLAGGTEQFF.

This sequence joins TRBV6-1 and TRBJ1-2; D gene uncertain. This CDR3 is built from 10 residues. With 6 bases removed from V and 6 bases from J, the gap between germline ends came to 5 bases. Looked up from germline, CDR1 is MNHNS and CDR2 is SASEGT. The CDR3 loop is CASRRNGYTF. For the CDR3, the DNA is TGTGCCAGCAGGAGGAATGGCTACACCTTC.

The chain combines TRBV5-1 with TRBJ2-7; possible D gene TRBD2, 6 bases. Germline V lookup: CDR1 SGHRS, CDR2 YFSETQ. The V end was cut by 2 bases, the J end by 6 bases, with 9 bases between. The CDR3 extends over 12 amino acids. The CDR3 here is CASSFGGTEQYF. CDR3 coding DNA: TGCGCCAGCAGCTTCGGCGGGACCGAGCAGTACTTC.

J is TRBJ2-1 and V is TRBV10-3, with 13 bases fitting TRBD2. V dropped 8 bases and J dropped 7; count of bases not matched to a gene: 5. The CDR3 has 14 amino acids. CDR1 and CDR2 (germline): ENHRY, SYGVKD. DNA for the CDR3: TGTGCCATCGCCGGGACTAGCGGGACTAATGAGCAGTTCTTC. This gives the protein CAIAGTSGTNEQFF.